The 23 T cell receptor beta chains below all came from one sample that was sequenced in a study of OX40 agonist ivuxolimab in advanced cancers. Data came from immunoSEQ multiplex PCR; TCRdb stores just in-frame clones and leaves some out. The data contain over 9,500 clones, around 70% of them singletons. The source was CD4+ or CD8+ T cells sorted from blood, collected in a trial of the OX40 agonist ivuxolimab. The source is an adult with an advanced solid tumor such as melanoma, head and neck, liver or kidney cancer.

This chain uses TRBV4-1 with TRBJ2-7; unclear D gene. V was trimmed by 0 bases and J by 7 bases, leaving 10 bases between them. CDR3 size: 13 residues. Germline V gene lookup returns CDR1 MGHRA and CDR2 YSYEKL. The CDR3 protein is CASSQEGLTEQYF. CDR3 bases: TGCGCCAGCAGCCAAGAAGGGTTGACAGAGCAGTACTTC.

The CDR3 DNA reads TGTGCCAGCAGCCTCCGGACAGGGATGTACGAGCAGTACTTC. It translates to CASSLRTGMYEQYF. This chain connects TRBV27 to TRBJ2-7; 8 bases align to TRBD1. The CDR3 spans 14 residues. Germline V CDR1 and CDR2: MNHEY, SMNVEV (reference sequence). V trimming: 6 bases; J trimming: 4 bases; junction bases outside the gene matches: 8.

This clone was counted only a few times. The CDR3 DNA reads TGCGCCAGCAGCTTGGCTCCCAGCTACAATGAGCAGTTCTTC. Residues: CASSLAPSYNEQFF. The V call is TRBV5-1, the J call TRBJ2-1; D unclear. The CDR3 is 14 amino acids. Germline CDR1 reads SGHRS; CDR2 reads YFSETQ. Trimming pared 0 bases from V and 3 bases from J, leaving 7 bases between.

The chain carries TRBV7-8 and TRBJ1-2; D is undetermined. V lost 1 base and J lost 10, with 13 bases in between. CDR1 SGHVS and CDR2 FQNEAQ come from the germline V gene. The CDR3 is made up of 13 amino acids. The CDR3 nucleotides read TGTGCCAGCAGCTTAGGGGGAAGTGGGGACTACACCTTC. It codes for CASSLGGSGDYTF. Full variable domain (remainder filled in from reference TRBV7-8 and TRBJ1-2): GAGVSQSPRYKVAKRGQDVALRCDPISGHVSLFWYQQALGQGPEFLTYFQNEAQLDKSGLPSDRFFAERPEGSVSTLKIQRTQQEDSAVYLCASSLGGSGDYTFGSGTRLTVV.

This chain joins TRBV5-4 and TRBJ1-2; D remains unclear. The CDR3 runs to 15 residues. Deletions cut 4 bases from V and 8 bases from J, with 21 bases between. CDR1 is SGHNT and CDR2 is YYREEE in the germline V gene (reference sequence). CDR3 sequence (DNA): TGTGCCAGCAGCACACCGGTGGACCCCAGAAGGGGCTACACCTTC. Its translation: CASSTPVDPRRGYTF.

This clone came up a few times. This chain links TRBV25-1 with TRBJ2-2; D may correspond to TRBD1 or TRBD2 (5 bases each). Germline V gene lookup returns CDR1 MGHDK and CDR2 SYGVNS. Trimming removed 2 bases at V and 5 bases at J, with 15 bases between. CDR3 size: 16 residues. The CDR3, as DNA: TGTGCCAGCAGTGAAATCGGGGCGGAGAGGACCGGGGAGCTGTTTTTT. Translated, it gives CASSEIGAERTGELFF.

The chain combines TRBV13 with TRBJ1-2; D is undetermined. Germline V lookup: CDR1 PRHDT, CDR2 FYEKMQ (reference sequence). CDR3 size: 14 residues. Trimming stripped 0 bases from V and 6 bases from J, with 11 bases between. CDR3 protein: CASSLGPRNDGYTF. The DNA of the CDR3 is TGTGCCAGCAGCTTAGGCCCCCGGAACGATGGCTACACCTTC.

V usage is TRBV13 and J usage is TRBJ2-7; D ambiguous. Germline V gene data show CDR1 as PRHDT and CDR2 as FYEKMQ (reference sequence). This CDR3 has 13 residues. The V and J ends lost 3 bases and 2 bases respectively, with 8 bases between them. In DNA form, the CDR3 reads TGTGCCAGCAGCTTTAACCCGACCTACGAGCAGTACTTC. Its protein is CASSFNPTYEQYF.

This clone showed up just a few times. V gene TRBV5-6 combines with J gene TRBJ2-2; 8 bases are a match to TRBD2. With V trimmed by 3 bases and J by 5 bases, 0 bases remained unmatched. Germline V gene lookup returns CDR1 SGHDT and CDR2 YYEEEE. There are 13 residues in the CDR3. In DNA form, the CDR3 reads TGTGCCAGCAGCTCGGGGGGGACCGGGGAGCTGTTTTTT. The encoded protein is CASSSGGTGELFF.

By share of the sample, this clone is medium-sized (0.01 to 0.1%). CDR3 residues: CASSLDLGAEKLFF. Written as DNA, the CDR3 is TGTGCCAGCAGCTTAGATCTTGGGGCCGAAAAACTGTTTTTT. This rearrangement joins TRBV11-2 to TRBJ1-4, with D maybe TRBD1 (5 bases). The CDR3 extends over 14 amino acids. Germline loops: CDR1 SGHAT, CDR2 FQNNGV. V was pared by 0 bases and J by 8 bases, with 10 bases between. Full variable domain (remainder filled in from reference TRBV11-2 and TRBJ1-4): EAGVAQSPRYKIIEKRQSVAFWCNPISGHATLYWYQQILGQGPKLLIQFQNNGVVDDSQLPKDRFSAERLKGVDSTLKIQPAKLEDSAVYLCASSLDLGAEKLFFGSGTQLSVL.

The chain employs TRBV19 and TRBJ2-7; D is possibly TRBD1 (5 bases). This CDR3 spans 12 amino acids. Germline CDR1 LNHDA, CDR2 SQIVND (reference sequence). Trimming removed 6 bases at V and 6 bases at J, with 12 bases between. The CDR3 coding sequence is TGTGCCAGTAGCCCAGGGATCAGCGAGCAGTACTTC. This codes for CASSPGISEQYF.

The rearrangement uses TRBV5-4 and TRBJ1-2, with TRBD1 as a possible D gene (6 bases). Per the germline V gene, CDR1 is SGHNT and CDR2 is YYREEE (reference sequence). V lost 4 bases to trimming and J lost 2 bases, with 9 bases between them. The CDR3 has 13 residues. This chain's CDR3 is CASSGQGNYGYTF. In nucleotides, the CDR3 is TGTGCCAGCAGCGGTCAGGGGAACTATGGCTACACCTTC.

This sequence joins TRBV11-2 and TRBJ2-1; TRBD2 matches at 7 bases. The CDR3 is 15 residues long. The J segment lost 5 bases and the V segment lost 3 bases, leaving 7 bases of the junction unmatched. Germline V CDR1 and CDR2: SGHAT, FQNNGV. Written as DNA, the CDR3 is TGTGCCAGCAGCTTCTCTAGCGGAGATGACAATGAGCAGTTCTTC. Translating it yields CASSFSSGDDNEQFF.

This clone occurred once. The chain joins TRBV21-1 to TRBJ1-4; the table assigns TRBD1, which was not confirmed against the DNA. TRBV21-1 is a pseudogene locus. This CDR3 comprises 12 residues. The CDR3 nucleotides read TGTGCCAGCACCGCTGACAGAGGAAAACTGTTTTTT. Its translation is CASTADRGKLFF.

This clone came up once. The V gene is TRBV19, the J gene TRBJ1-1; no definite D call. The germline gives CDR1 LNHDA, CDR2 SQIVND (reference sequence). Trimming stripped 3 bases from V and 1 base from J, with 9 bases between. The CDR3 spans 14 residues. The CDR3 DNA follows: TGTGCCAGTAGTATCTTTATATCGAACACTGAAGCTTTCTTT. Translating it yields CASSIFISNTEAFF.

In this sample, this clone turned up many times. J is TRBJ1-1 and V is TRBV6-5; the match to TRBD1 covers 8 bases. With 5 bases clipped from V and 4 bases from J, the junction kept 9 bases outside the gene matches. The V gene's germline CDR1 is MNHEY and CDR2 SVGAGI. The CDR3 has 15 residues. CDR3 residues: CASSNDRTGSTEAFF. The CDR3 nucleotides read TGTGCCAGCAGTAACGATCGGACAGGGAGCACTGAAGCTTTCTTT.

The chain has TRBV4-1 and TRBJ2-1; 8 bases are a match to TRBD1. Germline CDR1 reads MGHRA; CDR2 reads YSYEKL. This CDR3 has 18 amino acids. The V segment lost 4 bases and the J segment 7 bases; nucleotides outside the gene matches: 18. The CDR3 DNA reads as TGCGCCAGCAGCCTAATACAAGGGGGTGGGACAGGTTTAAATGAGCAGTTCTTC. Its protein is CASSLIQGGGTGLNEQFF.

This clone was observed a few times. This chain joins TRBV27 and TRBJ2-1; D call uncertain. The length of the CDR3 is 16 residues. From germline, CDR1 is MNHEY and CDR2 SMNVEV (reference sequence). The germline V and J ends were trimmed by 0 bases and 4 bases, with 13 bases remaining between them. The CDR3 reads CASSLSQTTTYNEQFF. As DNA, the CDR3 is TGTGCCAGCAGTTTATCGCAGACCACTACTTACAATGAGCAGTTCTTC.

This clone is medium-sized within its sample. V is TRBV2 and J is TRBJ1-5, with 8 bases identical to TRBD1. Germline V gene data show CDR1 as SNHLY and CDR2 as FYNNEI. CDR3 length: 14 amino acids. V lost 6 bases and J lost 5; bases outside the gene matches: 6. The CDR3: CASRWSTGDQPQHF. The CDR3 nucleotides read TGTGCCAGCAGATGGTCGACAGGGGATCAGCCCCAGCATTTT.

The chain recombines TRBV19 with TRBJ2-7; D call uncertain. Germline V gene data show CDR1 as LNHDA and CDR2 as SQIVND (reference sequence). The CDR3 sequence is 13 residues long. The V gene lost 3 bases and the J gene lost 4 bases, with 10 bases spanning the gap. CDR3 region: CASSILHGYEQYF. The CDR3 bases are TGTGCCAGTAGTATCTTACACGGGTACGAGCAGTACTTC.

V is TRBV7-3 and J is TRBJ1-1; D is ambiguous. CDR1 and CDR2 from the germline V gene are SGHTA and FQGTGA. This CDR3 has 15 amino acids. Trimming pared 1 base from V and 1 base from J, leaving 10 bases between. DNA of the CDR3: TGTGCCAGCAGCTTAATGGGAATAGGGAACACTGAAGCTTTCTTT. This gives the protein CASSLMGIGNTEAFF. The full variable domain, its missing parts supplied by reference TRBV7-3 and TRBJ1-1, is GAGVSQTPSNKVTEKGKYVELRCDPISGHTALYWYRQSLGQGPEFLIYFQGTGAADDSGLPNDRFFAVRPEGSVSTLKIQRTERGDSAVYLCASSLMGIGNTEAFFGQGTRLTVV.

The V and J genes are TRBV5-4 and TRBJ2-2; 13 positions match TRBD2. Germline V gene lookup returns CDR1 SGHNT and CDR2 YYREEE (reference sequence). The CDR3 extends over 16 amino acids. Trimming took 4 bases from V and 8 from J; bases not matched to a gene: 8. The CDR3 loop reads CASSRGLAGDLGELFF. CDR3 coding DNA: TGTGCCAGCAGCCGCGGACTAGCGGGAGATTTGGGGGAGCTGTTTTTT.

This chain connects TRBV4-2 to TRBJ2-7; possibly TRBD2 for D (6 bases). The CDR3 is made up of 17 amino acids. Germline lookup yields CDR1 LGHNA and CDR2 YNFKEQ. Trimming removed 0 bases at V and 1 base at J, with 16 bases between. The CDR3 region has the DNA TGTGCCAGCAGCCAAGATCTTTGGACTAAGGGATCCTACGAGCAGTACTTC. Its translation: CASSQDLWTKGSYEQYF.